Described below is a single T cell receptor beta chain sequence and its context. Antigen specificity is unknown. The sample belongs to a study of T-cell reconstitution after alpha-beta-depleted transplantation in children. Study observations and caveats: Surviving recipient T cells and intrathymic progenitors accounted for some patients' high TCRbeta diversity at day 60. By about two months after transplant, alpha-beta T cells reportedly arose from several hundred graft clones that had expanded. Fresh T-cell production supplied most of the T-cell counts and diversity seen one year after transplant.

This CDR3 has 15 amino acids. J lost 2 bases, V lost 1 base, and 1 base had no gene match. Germline V lookup: CDR1 SGHAT, CDR2 FQNNGV. Unique molecular identifiers featured in how the TCRbeta library was prepared. TCRdb called the PCR reads again in MiXCR, with one record for every CDR3 protein. Of about 470,000 distinct CDR3 sequences listed, around two fifths are singletons. The source was PBMCs, collected before TCRalphabeta/CD19-depleted stem cell transplant. The sequence derives from a girl aged 2 to 10 with aplastic anemia, due to receive a stem cell transplant. V gene TRBV11-2 combines with J gene TRBJ2-3; 9 bases line up with TRBD1. The chain's CDR3 is CASSLGDRDTDTQYF. The CDR3 bases are TGTGCCAGCAGCTTAGGGGACAGGGACACAGATACGCAGTATTTT.